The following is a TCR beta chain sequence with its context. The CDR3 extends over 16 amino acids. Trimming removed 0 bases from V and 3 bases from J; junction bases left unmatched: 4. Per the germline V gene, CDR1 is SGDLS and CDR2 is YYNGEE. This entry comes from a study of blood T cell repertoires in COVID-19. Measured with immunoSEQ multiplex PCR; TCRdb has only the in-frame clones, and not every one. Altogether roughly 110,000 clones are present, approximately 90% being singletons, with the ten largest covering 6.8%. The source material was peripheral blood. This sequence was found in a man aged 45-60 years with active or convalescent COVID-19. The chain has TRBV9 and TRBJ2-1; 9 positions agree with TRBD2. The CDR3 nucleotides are TGTGCCAGCAGCGTAGTACCTAGCGGGGTCTACAATGAGCAGTTCTTC. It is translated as CASSVVPSGVYNEQFF.